The text below deals with one T cell receptor (beta chain). Its specific antigen is unknown. Base qualities are not recorded, but no much larger clone differs from it by a single base. Trimming takes 4 bases from V and 9 bases from J, and the germline ends sit 10 bases apart. The CDR3 has 12 amino acids, counting the end cysteine and phenylalanine. The only DNA kept is the CDR3, 36 bases in frame from the first base. The germline V gene encodes CDR1 SGHAT and CDR2 FQNNGV. Patients with autoimmune disease history or receiving systemic immunosuppression were excluded from the trial. Peripheral blood for TCR sequencing was collected from all dose cohorts at baseline, on cycle 4 day 1, and on cycle 7 day 1. The samples were drawn from a first-in-human, open-label, multicenter phase I dose-escalation trial of ivuxolimab. Adults with locally advanced or metastatic melanoma, renal cell carcinoma, hepatocellular carcinoma or head and neck squamous cell carcinoma were enrolled in the trial. Before TCR sequencing, CD4+ and CD8+ T cells were separately sorted from peripheral blood.

Genomic DNA was extracted from sorted cells for sequencing of the TCRbeta CDR3 region. TCRbeta CDR3 regions were sequenced using the immunoSEQ Assay. Sourced from immuneACCESS, this table was stored by TCRdb with only in-frame sequences that have V and J called. A share of the clones is absent; for the studies checked, an unresolved V gene accounts for under half, and the remainder has no known explanation. For this sample the table gives tens of thousands of clones, of which roughly 91% were detected only once. The top ten clones comprise 4% to 5% of the sample. The data originate from a study of OX40 agonist ivuxolimab in advanced cancers. For context, the study as a whole: Ivuxolimab was an agonistic, fully human IgG2 monoclonal antibody directed against OX40 (CD134), a costimulatory receptor. Peripheral TCRbeta sequencing aimed to test whether ivuxolimab altered TCR sequence diversity and caused clonal T-cell expansion. Three dose-escalation patients achieved partial responses, one with hepatocellular carcinoma and two with cutaneous melanoma. The monotherapy dose-escalation portion (N ≈ 56 patients) of the phase I ivuxolimab trial is reported in the paper. Patients were allowed to have had prior anti-PD-1, anti-PD-L1 or anti-CTLA-4 therapy, and approximately 39% of the dose-escalation patients had been treated with checkpoint inhibitors. In the dose-escalation cohort, 82.7% of patients were male, and the mean age was approximately 60 years, with a range of roughly 20 to 80. Intravenous ivuxolimab was administered to patients every 2 weeks at six dose levels: 0.01, 0.1, 0.3, 1.5, 3 and 10 mg/kg. Among the 52 dose-escalation patients, about 19 had hepatocellular carcinoma, around 15 melanoma, 9 renal cell carcinoma and 9 head and neck cancer.

Points the paper makes about the study in general: At doses of 0.1 to 3.0 mg/kg, clonal expansion of both CD4+ and CD8+ blood T cells was observed from baseline to week 6. Low levels of normalized T-cell clonal expansion were also seen in some nonresponding patients. Which antigens the clonally expanded peripheral T cells were specific for was not determined. In the 0.1-3.0 mg/kg groups, partial responders had among the lowest normalized peripheral clonal expansion, particularly in CD8+ T cells. After ivuxolimab, expanded clones were on average more numerous among CD8+ T cells than among CD4+ T cells.

Source: CD4+ or CD8+ T cells sorted from blood, taken in a trial of the OX40 agonist ivuxolimab. The V gene is TRBV11-2 and the J gene is TRBJ2-1; the D gene lacks a confident call. The sequence came from an adult with an advanced solid tumor such as melanoma, head and neck, liver or kidney cancer. The sequenced DNA: TGTGCCAGCAGCTCAAGGGTGGTTGAGCAGTTCTTC. Translation gives CASSSRVVEQFF.